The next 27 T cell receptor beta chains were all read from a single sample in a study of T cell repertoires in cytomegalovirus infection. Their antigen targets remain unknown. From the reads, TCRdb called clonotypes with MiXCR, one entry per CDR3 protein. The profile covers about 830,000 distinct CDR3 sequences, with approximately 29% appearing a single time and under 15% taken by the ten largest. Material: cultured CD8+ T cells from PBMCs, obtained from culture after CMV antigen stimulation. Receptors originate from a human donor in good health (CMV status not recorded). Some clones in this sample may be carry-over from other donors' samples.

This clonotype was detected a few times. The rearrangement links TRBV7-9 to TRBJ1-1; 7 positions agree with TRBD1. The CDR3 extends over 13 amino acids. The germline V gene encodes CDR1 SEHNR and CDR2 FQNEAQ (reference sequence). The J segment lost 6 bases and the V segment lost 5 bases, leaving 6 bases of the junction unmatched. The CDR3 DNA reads TGTGCCAGCAGCCAGACAGGGATCCCTGAAGCTTTCTTT. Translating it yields CASSQTGIPEAFF.

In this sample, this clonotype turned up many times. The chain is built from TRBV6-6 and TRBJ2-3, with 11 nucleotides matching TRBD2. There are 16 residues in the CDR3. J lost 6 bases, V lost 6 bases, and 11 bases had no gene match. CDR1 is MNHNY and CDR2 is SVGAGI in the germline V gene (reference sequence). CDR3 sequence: CASSPLSGGVPDTQYF. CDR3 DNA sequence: TGTGCCAGCAGCCCTCTTAGCGGGGGGGTCCCCGATACGCAGTATTTT.

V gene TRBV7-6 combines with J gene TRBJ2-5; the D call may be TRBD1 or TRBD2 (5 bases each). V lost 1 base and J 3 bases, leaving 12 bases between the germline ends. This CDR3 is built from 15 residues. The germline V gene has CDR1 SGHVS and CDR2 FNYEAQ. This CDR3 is CASSLVGVVEETQYF. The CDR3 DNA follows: TGTGCCAGCAGCTTAGTGGGGGTAGTTGAAGAGACCCAGTACTTC.

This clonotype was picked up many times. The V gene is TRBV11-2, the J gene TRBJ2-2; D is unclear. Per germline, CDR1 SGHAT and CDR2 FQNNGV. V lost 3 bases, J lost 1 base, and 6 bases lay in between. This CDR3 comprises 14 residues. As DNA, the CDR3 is TGTGCCAGCAGCTTTTGGGGGAACACCGGGGAGCTGTTTTTT. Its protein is CASSFWGNTGELFF.

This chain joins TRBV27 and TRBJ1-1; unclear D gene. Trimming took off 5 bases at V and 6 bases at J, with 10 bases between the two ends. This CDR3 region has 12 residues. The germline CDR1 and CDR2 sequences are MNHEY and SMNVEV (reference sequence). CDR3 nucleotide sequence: TGTGCCAGCAGTCTCCCTAGTGCTGAAGCTTTCTTT. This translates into CASSLPSAEAFF.

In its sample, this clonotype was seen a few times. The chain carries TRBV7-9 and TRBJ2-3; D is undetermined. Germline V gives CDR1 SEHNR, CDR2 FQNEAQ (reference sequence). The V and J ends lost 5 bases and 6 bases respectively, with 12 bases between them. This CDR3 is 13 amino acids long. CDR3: CASSLPVGDTQYF. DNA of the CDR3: TGTGCCAGCAGCCTACCAGTGGGGGATACGCAGTATTTT.

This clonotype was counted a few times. The CDR3 loop is CASNYTSPNIGEQFF. The CDR3 coding sequence is TGTGCCAGCAATTACACTAGCCCCAACATTGGTGAGCAGTTCTTC. This rearrangement joins TRBV7-6 to TRBJ2-1, with D perhaps matching TRBD2 (6 bases). Between the trimmed V and J ends, which lost 7 bases and 9 bases, there was a span of 22 bases. The CDR3 has 15 amino acids. Germline assignment: CDR1 SGHVS and CDR2 FNYEAQ.

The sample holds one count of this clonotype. CDR3 sequence reads: CASSTGFITEAFF. The CDR3 nucleotides are TGTGCCAGTAGTACAGGTTTTATCACTGAAGCTTTCTTT. V and J are TRBV19 and TRBJ1-1; D is ambiguous. Trimming took off 4 bases at V and 4 bases at J, with 10 bases between the two ends. This CDR3 has 13 amino acids. Germline CDR1 LNHDA, CDR2 SQIVND (reference sequence).

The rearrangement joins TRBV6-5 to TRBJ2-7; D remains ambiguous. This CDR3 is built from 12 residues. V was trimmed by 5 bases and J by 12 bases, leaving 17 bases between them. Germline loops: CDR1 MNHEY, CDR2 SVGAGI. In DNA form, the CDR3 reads TGTGCCAGCAGTCCCGACCGCGCCAGCATGTACGTC. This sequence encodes CASSPDRASMYV.

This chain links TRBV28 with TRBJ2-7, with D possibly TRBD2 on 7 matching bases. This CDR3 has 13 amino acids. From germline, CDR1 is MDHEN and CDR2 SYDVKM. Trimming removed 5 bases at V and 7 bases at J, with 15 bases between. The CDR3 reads CASSRPGDYEQYV. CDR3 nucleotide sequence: TGTGCCAGCAGTCGACCAGGGGACTATGAGCAGTACGTC.

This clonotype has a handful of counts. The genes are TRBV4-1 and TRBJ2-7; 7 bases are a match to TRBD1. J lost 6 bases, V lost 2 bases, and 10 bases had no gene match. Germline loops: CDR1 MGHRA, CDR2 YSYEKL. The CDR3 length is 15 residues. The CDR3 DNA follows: TGCGCCAGCAGCCAACTCCACAGGGGAGACTCCGAGCAGTACTTC. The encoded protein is CASSQLHRGDSEQYF.

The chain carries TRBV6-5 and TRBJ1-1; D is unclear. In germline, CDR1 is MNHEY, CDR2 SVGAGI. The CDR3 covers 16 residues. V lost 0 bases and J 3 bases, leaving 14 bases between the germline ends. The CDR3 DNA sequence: TGTGCCAGCAGTTACTCGATTCCAGTCCGAGACACTGAAGCTTTCTTT. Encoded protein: CASSYSIPVRDTEAFF.

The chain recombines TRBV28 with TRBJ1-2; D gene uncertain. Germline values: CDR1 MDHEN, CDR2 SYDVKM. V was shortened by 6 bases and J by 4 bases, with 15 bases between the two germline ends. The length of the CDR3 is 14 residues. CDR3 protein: CASSLITVSYGYTF. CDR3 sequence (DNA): TGTGCCAGCAGCCTCATCACAGTATCCTATGGCTACACCTTC.

For the CDR3, the DNA is TGTGCCAGCAGCTTTCGGGCTCACTATGGCTACACCTTC. Encoded protein: CASSFRAHYGYTF. This chain links TRBV5-6 with TRBJ1-2; the D is unclear. Trimming left V 2 bases short and J 3 bases short, with 8 bases between. Germline V CDR1 and CDR2: SGHDT, YYEEEE. This CDR3 has 13 residues.

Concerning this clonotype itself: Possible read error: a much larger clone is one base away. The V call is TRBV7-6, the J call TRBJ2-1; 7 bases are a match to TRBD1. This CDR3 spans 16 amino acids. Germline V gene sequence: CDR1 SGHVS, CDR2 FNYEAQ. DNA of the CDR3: TGTGTCAGCAGCTTCCGCCCCGGGACAGTTTACAATGAGCAGTTCTTC. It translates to CVSSFRPGTVYNEQFF.

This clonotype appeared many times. CDR3 nucleotides: TGTGCCAGCAGCTTAGTTTCGGGGGCGTACGAGCAGTACGTC. Protein: CASSLVSGAYEQYV. The chain is built from TRBV7-2 and TRBJ2-7; tentatively, D is TRBD1 or TRBD2 (6 bases each). CDR1 is SGHTA, CDR2 FQGNSA, per germline. This CDR3 region has 14 residues. Deletions cut 1 base from V and 4 bases from J, with 11 bases between.

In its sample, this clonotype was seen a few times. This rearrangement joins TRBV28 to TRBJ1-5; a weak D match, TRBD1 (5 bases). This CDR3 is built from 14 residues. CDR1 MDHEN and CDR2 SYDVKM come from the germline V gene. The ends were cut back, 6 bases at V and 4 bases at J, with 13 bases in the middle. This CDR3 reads CASRTKGSNQPQHF. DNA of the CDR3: TGTGCCAGCAGAACAAAGGGGTCAAATCAGCCCCAGCATTTT.

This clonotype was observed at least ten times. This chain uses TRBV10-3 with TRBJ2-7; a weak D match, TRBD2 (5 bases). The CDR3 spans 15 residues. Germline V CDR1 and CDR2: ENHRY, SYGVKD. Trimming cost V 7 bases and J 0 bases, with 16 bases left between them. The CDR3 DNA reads TGTGCCATCACCATGAAATTGGGGAGCTCCTACGAGCAGTACTTC. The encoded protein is CAITMKLGSSYEQYF.

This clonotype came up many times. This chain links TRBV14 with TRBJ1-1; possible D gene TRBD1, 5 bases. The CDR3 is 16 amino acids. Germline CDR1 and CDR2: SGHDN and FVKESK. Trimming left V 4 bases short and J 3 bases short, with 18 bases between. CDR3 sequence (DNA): TGTGCCAGCAGCCCGGCAAGCAGGGCGGGGTACACTGAAGCTTTCTTT. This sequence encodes CASSPASRAGYTEAFF.

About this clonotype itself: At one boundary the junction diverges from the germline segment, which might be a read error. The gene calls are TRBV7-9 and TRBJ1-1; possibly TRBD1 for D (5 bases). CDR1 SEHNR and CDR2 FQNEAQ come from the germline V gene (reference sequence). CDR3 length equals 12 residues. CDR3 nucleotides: TGTGCCAGCAGCGAAGGGGACGGAGAAGTTTTCTTT. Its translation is CASSEGDGEVFF.

CDR3 DNA: TGTGCCAGCGAGTCGACAGGGGATAATGAGCAGTTCTTC. It encodes CASESTGDNEQFF. The V gene is TRBV7-9, the J gene TRBJ2-1; 8 bases are a match to TRBD1. Trimming removed 8 bases from V and 7 bases from J; junction bases left unmatched: 7. Looked up from germline, CDR1 is SEHNR and CDR2 is FQNEAQ (reference sequence). The CDR3 length is 13 residues.

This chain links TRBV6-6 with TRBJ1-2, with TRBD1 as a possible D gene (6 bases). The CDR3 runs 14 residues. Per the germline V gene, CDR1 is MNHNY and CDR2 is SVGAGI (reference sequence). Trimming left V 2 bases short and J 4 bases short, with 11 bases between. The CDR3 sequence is CASSYNQGSYGYTF. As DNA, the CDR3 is TGTGCCAGCAGTTACAACCAGGGGAGCTATGGCTACACCTTC.

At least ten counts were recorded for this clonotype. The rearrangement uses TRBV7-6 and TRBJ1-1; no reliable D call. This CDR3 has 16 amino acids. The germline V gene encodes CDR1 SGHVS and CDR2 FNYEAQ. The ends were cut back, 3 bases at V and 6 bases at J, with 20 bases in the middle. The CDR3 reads CASSLAGGPENAEAFF. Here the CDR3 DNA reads TGTGCCAGCAGCTTGGCAGGAGGCCCAGAAAACGCTGAAGCTTTCTTT.

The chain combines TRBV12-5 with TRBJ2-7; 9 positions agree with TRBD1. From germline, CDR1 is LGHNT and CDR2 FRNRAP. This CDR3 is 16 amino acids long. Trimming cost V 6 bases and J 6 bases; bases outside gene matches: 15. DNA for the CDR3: TGTGCTAGTGGCCCCTCAACAGGGGGCCGACACCTCGAGCAGTACGTC. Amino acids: CASGPSTGGRHLEQYV.

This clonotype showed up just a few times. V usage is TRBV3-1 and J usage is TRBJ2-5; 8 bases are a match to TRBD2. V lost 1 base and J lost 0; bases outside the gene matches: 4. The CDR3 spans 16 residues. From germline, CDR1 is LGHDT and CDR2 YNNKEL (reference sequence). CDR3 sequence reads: CASSQVLRGDQETQYF. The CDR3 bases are TGTGCCAGCAGCCAAGTGCTGCGGGGGGACCAAGAGACCCAGTACTTC.

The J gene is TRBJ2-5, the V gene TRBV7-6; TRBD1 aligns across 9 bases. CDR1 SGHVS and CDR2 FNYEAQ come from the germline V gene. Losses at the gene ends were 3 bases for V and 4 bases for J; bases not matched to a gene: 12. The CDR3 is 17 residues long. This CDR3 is CASSFFTYGTGRETQYF. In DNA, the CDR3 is TGTGCCAGCAGCTTCTTCACTTATGGGACAGGGCGAGAGACCCAGTACTTC.

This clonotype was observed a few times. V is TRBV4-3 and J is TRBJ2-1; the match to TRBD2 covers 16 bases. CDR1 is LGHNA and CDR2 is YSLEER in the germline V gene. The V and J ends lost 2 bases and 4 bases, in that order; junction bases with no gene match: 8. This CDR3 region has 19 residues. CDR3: CASSQSPGLAGGPYNEQFF. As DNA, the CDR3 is TGCGCCAGCAGCCAAAGCCCGGGACTAGCGGGGGGGCCGTACAATGAGCAGTTCTTC.